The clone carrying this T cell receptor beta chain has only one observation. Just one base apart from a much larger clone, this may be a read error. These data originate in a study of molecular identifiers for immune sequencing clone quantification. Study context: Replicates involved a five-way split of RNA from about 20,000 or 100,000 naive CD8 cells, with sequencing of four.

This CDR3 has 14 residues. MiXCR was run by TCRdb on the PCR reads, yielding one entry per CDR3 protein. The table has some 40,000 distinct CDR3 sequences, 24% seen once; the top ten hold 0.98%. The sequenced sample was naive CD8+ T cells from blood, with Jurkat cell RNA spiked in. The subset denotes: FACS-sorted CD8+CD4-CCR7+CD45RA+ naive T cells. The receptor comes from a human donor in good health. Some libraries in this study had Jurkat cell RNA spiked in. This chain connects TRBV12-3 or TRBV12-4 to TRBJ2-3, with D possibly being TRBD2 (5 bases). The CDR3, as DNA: TGTGCCAGCAGTTTAGGAGGGTTAACAGATACGCTGTATTTT. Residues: CASSLGGLTDTLYF.